The 25 T cell receptor beta chains reported below all come from one sample, sequenced in a study of beta chain features in type 1 diabetes (dated by TCRdb to between 2018 and 2020). Their specific antigens are unknown. Libraries came from the immunoSEQ multiplex PCR assay. The entire amount of isolated RNA was reverse transcribed using the High Capacity cDNA Reverse Transcription Kit, so the sequenced TCRB transcripts were expressed ones. The immuneACCESS repertoire file appears here via TCRdb, limited to in-frame rearrangements. These files lack a portion of the clones; in checked studies, under half of the deficit traces to unresolved V genes, and the cause of the others is not known. In this sample the table shows about 16,000 clones, roughly 70% of which occur a single time. Jointly, the top ten make up about 0.77% of the sample. On the study overall, not on this receptor specifically: A moderate but significant shortening of TCRB CDR3 length was observed in type 1 diabetes patients in all four CD4+ subsets.

The sample consisted of stem cell memory CD4+ T cells from blood. The cell subset or site label corresponds to: stem cell-like memory CD4+ T cells. The receptors stem from a young man with type 1 diabetes.

This clone was found once. The chain combines TRBV30 with TRBJ2-2, with TRBD2 matching over 7 bases. Trimming removed 1 base from V and 1 base from J; junction bases left unmatched: 24. Germline V lookup: CDR1 GTSNPN, CDR2 SVGIG (reference sequence). The CDR3 extends over 22 amino acids. The CDR3 reads CAWSAWAWGGASRGVNTGELFF. For the CDR3, the DNA is TGTGCCTGGAGTGCGTGGGCATGGGGAGGGGCTAGCCGGGGGGTGAACACCGGGGAGCTGTTTTTT.

The chain recombines TRBV14 with TRBJ2-2, with 9 bases fitting TRBD1. The CDR3 is 18 residues long. CDR1 and CDR2 from the germline V gene are SGHDN and FVKESK. With 0 bases clipped from V and 5 bases from J, the junction kept 10 bases outside the gene matches. CDR3 sequence reads: CASSQDLRDRAGTGELFF. CDR3 nucleotide sequence: TGTGCCAGCAGCCAAGATCTTAGGGACAGGGCTGGAACCGGGGAGCTGTTTTTT.

The chain recombines TRBV7-6 with TRBJ2-7; 8 nucleotides align to TRBD1. V lost 5 bases to trimming and J lost 2 bases; unmatched junction nucleotides: 5. In germline, CDR1 is SGHVS, CDR2 FNYEAQ. The CDR3 spans 14 residues. CDR3 in amino acids: CASSHDRGAYEQYF. CDR3 DNA sequence: TGTGCCAGCAGCCATGACAGGGGTGCCTACGAGCAGTACTTC. The full variable domain, with the rest looked up from reference TRBV7-6 and TRBJ2-7, is GAGVSQSPRYKVTKRGQDVALRCDPISGHVSLYWYRQALGQGPEFLTYFNYEAQQDKSGLPNDRFSAERPEGSISTLTIQRTEQRDSAMYRCASSHDRGAYEQYFGPGTRLTVT.

V usage is TRBV18 and J usage is TRBJ1-1; TRBD1 is a possible D gene (5 bases). The CDR3 sequence is 16 residues long. Germline loops: CDR1 KGHSH, CDR2 LQKENI. V lost 3 bases and J lost 0, with 14 bases in between. This CDR3 is CASSPRTMDMNTEAFF. In DNA form, the CDR3 reads TGTGCCAGCTCACCGCGGACAATGGACATGAACACTGAAGCTTTCTTT. The variable domain in full, completed from reference TRBV18 and TRBJ1-1, reads NAGVMQNPRHLVRRRGQEARLRCSPMKGHSHVYWYRQLPEEGLKFMVYLQKENIIDESGMPKERFSAEFPKEGPSILRIQQVVRGDSAAYFCASSPRTMDMNTEAFFGQGTRLTVV.

The rearrangement uses TRBV5-1 and TRBJ1-2; no definite D call. V lost 0 bases and J lost 8, with 14 bases in between. The CDR3 spans 14 residues. From germline, CDR1 is SGHRS and CDR2 YFSETQ. Written as DNA, the CDR3 is TGCGCCAGCAGCTTGGCCGACCGGGTAGGAGGCTACACCTTC. Protein product: CASSLADRVGGYTF. Together with reference TRBV5-1 and TRBJ1-2, the CDR3 gives the full variable domain: KAGVTQTPRYLIKTRGQQVTLSCSPISGHRSVSWYQQTPGQGLQFLFEYFSETQRNKGNFPGRFSGRQFSNSRSEMNVSTLELGDSALYLCASSLADRVGGYTFGSGTRLTVV.

This clone has just one count. This chain connects TRBV11-2 to TRBJ1-1, with D possibly matching TRBD1 (5 bases). Per the germline V gene, CDR1 is SGHAT and CDR2 is FQNNGV. Trimming pared 6 bases from V and 1 base from J, leaving 18 bases between. There are 16 residues in the CDR3. The CDR3 here is CASRPGRGRRNTEAFF. The CDR3 DNA reads as TGTGCCAGCAGACCCGGGCGGGGCAGAAGGAACACTGAAGCTTTCTTT.

This chain links TRBV7-9 with TRBJ1-1; D perhaps matches TRBD1 (5 bases). The V end was cut by 1 base, the J end by 5 bases, with 8 bases between. The germline CDR1 and CDR2 sequences are SEHNR and FQNEAQ (reference sequence). The CDR3 is made up of 13 amino acids. The CDR3 loop reads CASSLVRGTEAFF. The CDR3 DNA follows: TGTGCCAGCAGCTTAGTCCGGGGGACTGAAGCTTTCTTT.

The chain combines TRBV6-5 with TRBJ1-4; 9 nucleotides match TRBD1. The CDR3 runs to 14 residues. The germline gives CDR1 MNHEY, CDR2 SVGAGI. V trimming: 6 bases; J trimming: 7 bases; junction bases outside the gene matches: 6. The CDR3, as DNA: TGTGCCAGCAGCGGGACAGGGCCCGGTGAAAAACTGTTTTTT. This sequence encodes CASSGTGPGEKLFF.

The J gene is TRBJ1-1, the V gene TRBV2; D is uncertain. Per germline, CDR1 SNHLY and CDR2 FYNNEI. V was shortened by 2 bases and J by 5 bases, with 9 bases between the two germline ends. This CDR3 region has 13 residues. The CDR3 loop reads CASSEFRWTEAFF. Here the CDR3 DNA reads TGTGCCAGCAGTGAATTCAGATGGACTGAAGCTTTCTTT.

In DNA form, the CDR3 reads TGTGCCAGCGGACTTAATGAGCAGTTCTTC. Amino acids: CASGLNEQFF. The chain is built from TRBV27 and TRBJ2-1; D may be TRBD2 (5 bases). Germline CDR1 MNHEY, CDR2 SMNVEV (reference sequence). Trimming cost V 8 bases and J 7 bases, with 6 bases left between them. CDR3 length: 10 residues.

The rearrangement uses TRBV5-1 and TRBJ2-5; TRBD1 might be the D (6 bases). The CDR3 loop spans 15 amino acids. In germline, CDR1 is SGHRS, CDR2 YFSETQ. The V end lost 3 bases, the J end lost 5 bases, and 17 bases lay between the germline ends. The CDR3, as DNA: TGCGCCAGCAGCTCTGGACAGACCACCAGTGAGACCCAGTACTTC. It encodes CASSSGQTTSETQYF.

The V and J genes are TRBV6-5 and TRBJ1-1; 10 bases align to TRBD1. The germline gives CDR1 MNHEY, CDR2 SVGAGI. Germline trimming cut 6 bases from V and 1 base from J; bases unmatched to any gene: 2. This CDR3 comprises 14 residues. CDR3 bases: TGTGCCAGCAGGAGACAGGGGGCGAACACTGAAGCTTTCTTT. This sequence encodes CASRRQGANTEAFF.

The chain employs TRBV19 and TRBJ1-2, with a possible D match to TRBD1 (6 bases). Trimming pared 4 bases from V and 4 bases from J, leaving 7 bases between. CDR1 is LNHDA and CDR2 is SQIVND in the germline V gene (reference sequence). CDR3 size: 12 residues. CDR3 DNA sequence: TGTGCCAGTAGTAGGACAGCCTATGGCTACACCTTC. Protein product: CASSRTAYGYTF.

This CDR3 is CASSQDVGSGGRYEQYF. In DNA, the CDR3 is TGCGCCAGCAGCCAAGACGTGGGTAGCGGGGGGCGCTACGAGCAGTACTTC. The rearrangement links TRBV4-3 to TRBJ2-7, with TRBD2 identical over 10 bases. The V segment lost 0 bases and the J segment 3 bases; nucleotides outside the gene matches: 8. Per the germline V gene, CDR1 is LGHNA and CDR2 is YSLEER. The CDR3 runs to 17 residues.

This clone was picked up a small number of times. The chain combines TRBV10-3 with TRBJ2-2, with D unresolved. The germline gives CDR1 ENHRY, CDR2 SYGVKD. The CDR3 has 14 amino acids. Trimming shortened V by 3 bases and J by 6 bases, and 11 bases separated the two germline ends. Here the CDR3 DNA reads TGTGCCATCAGTGACGCCAGAGAGGCCGGGGAGCTGTTTTTT. It encodes CAISDAREAGELFF.

The rearrangement links TRBV5-1 to TRBJ2-2; D remains unclear. Germline CDR1 is SGHRS and CDR2 is YFSETQ. CDR3 size: 14 residues. The V end was cut by 0 bases, the J end by 1 base, with 4 bases between. The CDR3 DNA reads as TGCGCCAGCAGCTTGGACAGGAACACCGGGGAGCTGTTTTTT. It translates to CASSLDRNTGELFF.

The chain is built from TRBV10-3 and TRBJ2-1; 10 bases are shared with TRBD1. This CDR3 comprises 14 residues. The trim removed 6 bases at V and 5 bases at J, leaving 4 bases unmatched. Per germline, CDR1 ENHRY and CDR2 SYGVKD. Here the CDR3 reads CAISQGQGDNEQFF. In DNA, the CDR3 is TGTGCCATCAGCCAAGGACAGGGGGACAATGAGCAGTTCTTC.

This rearrangement joins TRBV18 to TRBJ2-7, with TRBD1 matching over 7 bases. This CDR3 has 15 amino acids. Germline lookup yields CDR1 KGHSH and CDR2 LQKENI. Trimming at V came to 3 bases and at J to 4 bases, leaving 9 bases not matched to a gene. The CDR3 DNA sequence: TGTGCCAGCTCACCCTCTGGGGACAGAGGGTACGAGCAGTACTTC. It is translated as CASSPSGDRGYEQYF.

CDR3 nucleotides: TGCGCCAGCAGCCAAGTTGTAGCGGGGGGAGAGACCCAGTACTTC. This encodes CASSQVVAGGETQYF. This chain links TRBV4-3 with TRBJ2-5; 10 positions agree with TRBD2. V lost 1 base and J lost 4; bases outside the gene matches: 3. CDR3 size: 15 residues. Germline CDR1 LGHNA, CDR2 YSLEER.

This rearrangement joins TRBV7-2 to TRBJ2-2, with D hard to call. The CDR3 extends over 13 amino acids. The V and J ends lost 4 bases and 7 bases respectively, with 10 bases between them. The germline CDR1 and CDR2 sequences are SGHTA and FQGNSA. DNA for the CDR3: TGTGCCAGCAGCTGGAGTTCCGACGGGGAGCTGTTTTTT. Translated, it gives CASSWSSDGELFF.

The gene calls are TRBV7-6 and TRBJ1-1, with a tentative D call TRBD1 (5 bases). This CDR3 is 14 amino acids long. V was shortened by 1 base and J by 4 bases, with 10 bases between the two germline ends. Germline V gene sequence: CDR1 SGHVS, CDR2 FNYEAQ. CDR3 residues: CASSLEGPGTEAFF. The CDR3 DNA follows: TGTGCCAGCAGCTTAGAGGGGCCTGGCACTGAAGCTTTCTTT. The full variable domain, in which reference TRBV7-6 and TRBJ1-1 provide the parts outside the CDR3, is GAGVSQSPRYKVTKRGQDVALRCDPISGHVSLYWYRQALGQGPEFLTYFNYEAQQDKSGLPNDRFSAERPEGSISTLTIQRTEQRDSAMYRCASSLEGPGTEAFFGQGTRLTVV.

The J gene is TRBJ1-1, the V gene TRBV11-3; possibly TRBD1 for D (6 bases). CDR3 size: 14 residues. Germline V gene data show CDR1 as SGHNT and CDR2 as YENEEA. Trimming stripped 5 bases from V and 4 bases from J, with 14 bases between. For the CDR3, the DNA is TGTGCCAGCAGCGTGACAGGCGAAGTCACTGAAGCTTTCTTT. It codes for CASSVTGEVTEAFF.

This clone was seen only once. The V call is TRBV20-1, the J call TRBJ1-2; possible D gene TRBD1, 5 bases. In germline, CDR1 is DFQATT, CDR2 SNEGSKA (reference sequence). The CDR3 loop spans 11 amino acids. V lost 3 bases and J 5 bases, leaving 7 bases between the germline ends. CDR3 protein: CSARTVYGYTF. DNA of the CDR3: TGCAGTGCTAGGACAGTGTATGGCTACACCTTC.

This clone appeared a few times. This chain uses TRBV7-8 with TRBJ2-7, with 8 bases that match TRBD2. CDR1 is SGHVS, CDR2 FQNEAQ, per germline. There are 15 residues in the CDR3. With V trimmed by 3 bases and J by 1 base, 5 bases remained unmatched. The CDR3 sequence is CASSFSRGGSYEQYF. For the CDR3, the DNA is TGTGCCAGCAGCTTTTCTCGGGGGGGATCCTACGAGCAGTACTTC.

This clone was observed a handful of times. The chain carries TRBV19 and TRBJ2-3; no definite D call. V was trimmed by 0 bases and J by 6 bases, leaving 7 bases between them. This CDR3 contains 13 residues. CDR1 and CDR2 from the germline V gene are LNHDA and SQIVND (reference sequence). The CDR3 DNA follows: TGTGCCAGTAGTATAGATCGGTGGGATACGCAGTATTTT. It specifies CASSIDRWDTQYF.